These 5 T cell receptor beta chains were all obtained from the same sample, sequenced in a study of blood T cell repertoires in COVID-19. Some clones are missing from TCRdb's copy, which holds only in-frame ones; the method was immunoSEQ multiplex PCR. The sample holds approximately 59,000 clones, around four fifths seen once. The sample was peripheral blood. Receptor source: a man aged 55 to 69 with COVID-19, enrolled during active disease.

A remark on this clone: Relative to the germline gene, one junction end is altered; a read error may explain this. CDR3 sequence reads: CASSLRDRGPGVF. CDR3 nucleotides: TGTGCCAGCAGTTTACGGGACAGGGGCCCCGGAGTCTTC. This chain links TRBV27 with TRBJ2-1; 10 positions agree with TRBD1. Germline V gene lookup returns CDR1 MNHEY and CDR2 SMNVEV (reference sequence). The CDR3 has 13 amino acids.

The chain uses TRBV4-1 and TRBJ1-1; 7 bases line up with TRBD1. The CDR3 is 16 amino acids. CDR1 is MGHRA and CDR2 is YSYEKL in the germline V gene. V dropped 1 base and J dropped 4; count of bases not matched to a gene: 9. The CDR3 sequence: CASSQGFTGVGTEAFF. The DNA of the CDR3 is TGCGCCAGCAGCCAAGGGTTTACAGGGGTAGGCACTGAAGCTTTCTTT.

The V and J genes are TRBV5-5 and TRBJ1-1, with a possible D match to TRBD1 (5 bases). There are 14 residues in the CDR3. CDR1 is SGHKS and CDR2 is YYEKEE in the germline V gene (reference sequence). V was cut by 4 bases and J by 6 bases, with 16 bases left in between. CDR3 nucleotide sequence: TGTGCCAGCAGCGGCGGGACGGTGGGAGCTGAAGCTTTCTTT. Amino acids: CASSGGTVGAEAFF.

V is TRBV27 and J is TRBJ2-7, with 9 bases aligning to TRBD1. Trimming removed 6 bases from V and 3 bases from J; junction bases left unmatched: 3. The CDR3 is 13 amino acids. Looked up from germline, CDR1 is MNHEY and CDR2 is SMNVEV (reference sequence). CDR3 nucleotides: TGTGCCAGCAGGGGACAGGGCGTCTACGAGCAGTACTTC. Translated: CASRGQGVYEQYF.

The J gene is TRBJ1-2, the V gene TRBV19; 11 nucleotides line up with TRBD1. Unmatched junction bases numbered 13, after V lost 7 bases and J lost 6 bases. Per germline, CDR1 LNHDA and CDR2 SQIVND (reference sequence). CDR3 length: 16 amino acids. Written as DNA, the CDR3 is TGTGCCAGTACCCCCGGGACAGGGGGAAAGGTCAATGGCTACACCTTC. Protein product: CASTPGTGGKVNGYTF. The complete variable domain, with remaining parts taken from reference TRBV19 and TRBJ1-2, reads DGGITQSPKYLFRKEGQNVTLSCEQNLNHDAMYWYRQDPGQGLRLIYYSQIVNDFQKGDIAEGYSVSREKKESFPLTVTSAQKNPTAFYLCASTPGTGGKVNGYTFGSGTRLTVV.